Below, one TCR beta chain is given with its context. Its matching antigen is unknown. The repertoire was sequenced with immunoSEQ multiplex PCR; TCRdb's copy has only in-frame clones and lacks some. The sample lists 49,000 or so clones, about 69% seen once, with about 9.9% in the top ten. This entry belongs to a study of T cell clones after liver transplantation. Study-level results: In most of the 8 subjects, circulating graft-donor-reactive CD4 TCRbeta sequences fell significantly after transplant.

The CDR3 is 13 amino acids. With V trimmed by 5 bases and J by 5 bases, 1 base remained unmatched. Germline V gene lookup returns CDR1 SGHAT and CDR2 FQNNGV. V and J are TRBV11-2 and TRBJ1-1, with 11 bases aligning to TRBD1. The source material was CD4+ T cells from blood, sampled roughly 55 months after liver transplant. This sequence originates from a human patient who received a liver transplant. Certain T cells may be donor cells from the graft. CDR3: CASSRDRGTEAFF. The CDR3 DNA reads as TGTGCCAGCAGCCGGGACAGGGGGACTGAAGCTTTCTTT.